The next 22 T cell receptor beta chains were all read from a single sample in a study of technical replicates of blood from a handful of donors. Profiled with immunoSEQ multiplex PCR; TCRdb holds only in-frame clones, not every one. This table has about 69,000 clones, approximately 89% appearing once. Material: PBMCs. Every receptor here comes from a human donor in good health. Some clones in this sample may be carry-over from other donors' samples.

This clone was found once. As DNA, the CDR3 is TGTGCCATCAGTGAGTCACTAGCGGGAGGGGGTTACAATGAGCAGTTCTTC. Protein sequence: CAISESLAGGGYNEQFF. The genes are TRBV10-3 and TRBJ2-1; 13 nucleotides line up with TRBD2. The ends lost 0 bases at V and 4 bases at J; junction bases unmatched: 3. The CDR3 runs to 17 residues. Germline assignment: CDR1 ENHRY and CDR2 SYGVKD.

The chain has TRBV30 and TRBJ2-2; 10 nucleotides align to TRBD2. V trimming: 0 bases; J trimming: 2 bases; junction bases outside the gene matches: 9. Germline V lookup: CDR1 GTSNPN, CDR2 SVGIG (reference sequence). CDR3 size: 18 residues. This CDR3 is CAWSVRASGGPNTGELFF. The CDR3 bases are TGTGCCTGGAGTGTACGGGCTAGCGGGGGCCCAAACACCGGGGAGCTGTTTTTT.

The genes are TRBV11-2 and TRBJ1-4; 10 bases match TRBD1. Trimming took 4 bases from V and 7 from J; bases not matched to a gene: 3. CDR3 size: 14 residues. Germline assignment: CDR1 SGHAT and CDR2 FQNNGV. The CDR3 sequence: CASSSWTGGEKLFF. The CDR3 nucleotides are TGTGCCAGCAGCTCTTGGACAGGGGGTGAAAAACTGTTTTTT.

This rearrangement joins TRBV19 to TRBJ1-4, with 7 bases that match TRBD1. Losses at the gene ends were 3 bases for V and 8 bases for J; bases not matched to a gene: 6. Looked up from germline, CDR1 is LNHDA and CDR2 is SQIVND (reference sequence). The CDR3 covers 14 residues. The CDR3 is CASSIWTGGEKLFF. The CDR3, as DNA: TGTGCCAGTAGTATTTGGACAGGTGGCGAAAAACTGTTTTTT.

This rearrangement joins TRBV19 to TRBJ1-2, with 9 bases fitting TRBD1. This CDR3 region has 13 residues. CDR1 is LNHDA, CDR2 SQIVND, per germline (reference sequence). The J segment lost 8 bases and the V segment lost 10 bases, leaving 11 bases of the junction unmatched. The CDR3 sequence is CATGQGPLGGYTF. The CDR3 nucleotides read TGTGCCACGGGACAGGGACCTCTTGGGGGCTACACCTTC.

The rearrangement uses TRBV27 and TRBJ2-2; TRBD1 might be the D (7 bases). V lost 3 bases and J lost 6, with 17 bases in between. Germline V gives CDR1 MNHEY, CDR2 SMNVEV (reference sequence). This CDR3 spans 16 amino acids. DNA of the CDR3: TGTGCCAGCAGTTTGGCGCAGGGGGGTAATCCCGGGGAGCTGTTTTTT. As protein: CASSLAQGGNPGELFF.

The genes are TRBV9 and TRBJ1-4; TRBD1 is a possible D gene (6 bases). CDR1 SGDLS and CDR2 YYNGEE come from the germline V gene. V shed 4 bases and J shed 5 bases, with 21 bases lying between them. The CDR3 contains 17 residues. The CDR3 nucleotides read TGTGCCAGCAGCCCCAAAGGTGGCGGGGGCCCAAATGAAAAACTGTTTTTT. This codes for CASSPKGGGGPNEKLFF.

V usage is TRBV4-2 and J usage is TRBJ2-2, with D possibly matching TRBD2 (5 bases). This CDR3 contains 15 residues. Germline V gene lookup returns CDR1 LGHNA and CDR2 YNFKEQ. Trimming stripped 4 bases from V and 7 bases from J, with 16 bases between. CDR3 in amino acids: CASSPTRGGHGELFF. The CDR3 DNA reads TGTGCCAGCAGCCCGACCCGGGGTGGGCACGGGGAGCTGTTTTTT.

The V call is TRBV27, the J call TRBJ2-7, with TRBD2 matching over 8 bases. The CDR3 sequence is 14 residues long. Germline V gene lookup returns CDR1 MNHEY and CDR2 SMNVEV (reference sequence). V gave up 5 bases and J gave up 3 bases; unmatched junction bases: 6. CDR3: CASSRSGSLYEQYF. CDR3 bases: TGTGCCAGCAGTAGGAGCGGGAGTCTCTACGAGCAGTACTTC.

The chain has TRBV4-1 and TRBJ2-7; 11 bases fit TRBD2. Germline V gene lookup returns CDR1 MGHRA and CDR2 YSYEKL. Germline trimming cut 0 bases from V and 3 bases from J; bases unmatched to any gene: 10. This CDR3 spans 18 amino acids. CDR3 amino acids: CASSQDLFGLAGGYEQYF. The CDR3 nucleotides are TGCGCCAGCAGCCAAGATCTTTTCGGGCTAGCGGGGGGCTACGAGCAGTACTTC.

In its sample, this clone was seen a few times. The chain links TRBV7-6 to TRBJ1-6; TRBD1 aligns across 9 bases. Germline CDR1 reads SGHVS; CDR2 reads FNYEAQ. Unmatched junction bases numbered 5, after V lost 6 bases and J lost 8 bases. The CDR3 spans 14 residues. The CDR3 bases are TGTGCCAGCAGAGGGACAGGGCGAGATTCACCCCTCCACTTT. This sequence encodes CASRGTGRDSPLHF.

V is TRBV19 and J is TRBJ2-1; 8 positions match TRBD2. This CDR3 contains 13 residues. V lost 4 bases and J lost 9; bases outside the gene matches: 5. Germline V lookup: CDR1 LNHDA, CDR2 SQIVND (reference sequence). CDR3 protein: CASSNLAGAEQFF. The CDR3 nucleotides are TGTGCCAGTAGTAATCTAGCGGGTGCTGAGCAGTTCTTC.

The chain joins TRBV7-3 to TRBJ2-7, with TRBD1 matching over 9 bases. J lost 4 bases, V lost 4 bases, and 11 bases had no gene match. Germline assignment: CDR1 SGHTA and CDR2 FQGTGA. The CDR3 has 16 amino acids. The CDR3 loop is CASSYARDRVKYEQYF. The CDR3 DNA sequence: TGTGCCAGCAGCTACGCCCGGGACAGGGTGAAGTACGAGCAGTACTTC.

The V gene is TRBV7-9, the J gene TRBJ1-1, with 10 bases fitting TRBD1. The CDR3 is 15 amino acids. Germline V gene lookup returns CDR1 SEHNR and CDR2 FQNEAQ (reference sequence). J gave up 4 bases and V 2 bases, and 4 bases lay outside the gene matches. Here the CDR3 reads CASSLLGQGSTEAFF. The CDR3, as DNA: TGTGCCAGCAGCTTACTGGGACAGGGGAGCACTGAAGCTTTCTTT.

Here the CDR3 DNA reads TGTGCCAGCAGCTTAGGGGCAGGGGCGGCGTGGGGCAATCAGCCCCAGCATTTT. Translation: CASSLGAGAAWGNQPQHF. The J gene is TRBJ1-5, the V gene TRBV7-2; D is perhaps TRBD1 (6 bases). The germline gives CDR1 SGHTA, CDR2 FQGNSA. V gave up 1 base and J gave up 2 bases, with 18 bases separating them. This CDR3 spans 18 amino acids. The full variable domain, rest sourced from reference TRBV7-2 and TRBJ1-5, is GAGVSQSPSNKVTEKGKDVELRCDPISGHTALYWYRQSLGQGLEFLIYFQGNSAPDKSGLPSDRFSAERTGGSVSTLTIQRTQQEDSAVYLCASSLGAGAAWGNQPQHFGDGTRLSIL.

This sequence joins TRBV30 and TRBJ1-5, with 7 bases matching TRBD1. CDR3 length: 15 amino acids. Looked up from germline, CDR1 is GTSNPN and CDR2 is SVGIG (reference sequence). V shed 2 bases, J shed 1 base, and the junction held 5 bases outside the gene matches. In DNA, the CDR3 is TGTGCCTGGAGTACGACAGGGAGGAGCAATCAGCCCCAGCATTTT. Translated: CAWSTTGRSNQPQHF.

V is TRBV15 and J is TRBJ1-6; no reliable D call. This CDR3 region has 14 residues. V lost 7 bases and J 0 bases, leaving 7 bases between the germline ends. Germline V gene sequence: CDR1 LNHNV, CDR2 YYDKDF (reference sequence). The chain's CDR3 is CATKEDSYNSPLHF. The CDR3 DNA reads TGTGCCACCAAGGAGGACTCCTATAATTCACCCCTCCACTTT.

The gene calls are TRBV12-2 and TRBJ2-1; the listed D gene, TRBD2, was not tested against the DNA. TRBV12-2 is flagged as a pseudogene. This CDR3 comprises 16 residues. The CDR3 sequence is CASRLVGGFRDNEQFF. DNA for the CDR3: TGTGCAAGTCGCTTAGTTGGAGGTTTTAGGGACAATGAGCAGTTCTTC.

V gene TRBV20-1 combines with J gene TRBJ2-7; D gene uncertain. Germline loops: CDR1 DFQATT, CDR2 SNEGSKA (reference sequence). V was shortened by 3 bases and J by 3 bases, with 6 bases between the two germline ends. The CDR3 runs 11 residues. CDR3 DNA: TGCAGTGCTAGTTCGGGCTACGAGCAGTACTTC. This codes for CSASSGYEQYF.

The V call is TRBV6-5, the J call TRBJ1-6; the D is unclear. The CDR3 runs 16 residues. Germline CDR1 is MNHEY and CDR2 is SVGAGI. Deletions cut 2 bases from V and 0 bases from J, with 8 bases between. This CDR3 reads CASSYRAGSYNSPLHF. The CDR3 nucleotides are TGTGCCAGCAGTTACAGGGCGGGCTCCTATAATTCACCCCTCCACTTT.

This clone was seen just once. The J gene is TRBJ2-1, the V gene TRBV6-1; perhaps TRBD1 as D (5 bases). The CDR3 extends over 15 amino acids. The V end was cut by 7 bases, the J end by 2 bases, with 15 bases between. Per the germline V gene, CDR1 is MNHNS and CDR2 is SASEGT. The CDR3: CASITTATPYNEQFF. The CDR3 region has the DNA TGTGCCAGCATCACGACAGCGACGCCCTACAATGAGCAGTTCTTC.

The chain has TRBV4-3 and TRBJ1-2; 11 bases align to TRBD1. The CDR3 length is 15 residues. Trimming took 0 bases from V and 8 from J; bases not matched to a gene: 5. CDR1 and CDR2 from the germline V gene are LGHNA and YSLEER. The CDR3 here is CASSQDSRTGGGYTF. The CDR3 DNA sequence: TGCGCCAGCAGCCAAGACTCCAGGACAGGGGGCGGCTACACCTTC.